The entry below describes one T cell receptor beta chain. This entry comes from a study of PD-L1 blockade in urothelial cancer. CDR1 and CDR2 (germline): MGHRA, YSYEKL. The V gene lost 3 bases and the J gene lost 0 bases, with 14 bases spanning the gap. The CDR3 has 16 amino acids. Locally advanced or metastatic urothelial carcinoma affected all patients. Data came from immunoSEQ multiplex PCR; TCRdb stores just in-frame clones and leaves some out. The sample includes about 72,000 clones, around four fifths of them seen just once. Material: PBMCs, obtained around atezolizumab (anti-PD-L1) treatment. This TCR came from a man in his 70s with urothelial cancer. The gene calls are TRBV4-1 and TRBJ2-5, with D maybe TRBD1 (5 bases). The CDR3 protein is CASSHTAGRDQETQYF. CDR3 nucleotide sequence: TGCGCCAGCAGCCATACGGCAGGCAGGGACCAAGAGACCCAGTACTTC.